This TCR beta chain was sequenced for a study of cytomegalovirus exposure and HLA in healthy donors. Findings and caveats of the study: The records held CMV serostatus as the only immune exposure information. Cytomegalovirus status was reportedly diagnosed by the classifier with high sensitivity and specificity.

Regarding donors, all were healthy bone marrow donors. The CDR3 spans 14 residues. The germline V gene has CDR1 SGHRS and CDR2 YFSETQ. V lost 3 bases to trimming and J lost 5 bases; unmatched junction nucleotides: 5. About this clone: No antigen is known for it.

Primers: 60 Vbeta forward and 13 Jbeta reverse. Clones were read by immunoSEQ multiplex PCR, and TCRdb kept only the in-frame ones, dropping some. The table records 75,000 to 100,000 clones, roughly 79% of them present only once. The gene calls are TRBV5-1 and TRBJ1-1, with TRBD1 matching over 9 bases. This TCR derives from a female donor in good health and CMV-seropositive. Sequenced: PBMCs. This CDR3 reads CASSSGQGRTEAFF. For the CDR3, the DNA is TGCGCCAGCAGCTCCGGACAGGGGAGGACTGAAGCTTTCTTT.